Shown below are 24 T cell receptor beta chains from a single sample sequenced in a study of CD8 T cells in ankylosing spondylitis. From the 5' RACE reads, TCRdb called clonotypes with MiXCR, one entry per CDR3 protein. The data show about 340,000 distinct CDR3 sequences, with 20% seen just once and 10% to 15% held by the top ten. The specimen was blood, either unsorted or a sorted T cell fraction (not recorded which). These receptor sequences come from a male donor with ankylosing spondylitis or in good health (not recorded which).

The chain recombines TRBV6-5 with TRBJ2-3, with D hard to call. Germline loops: CDR1 MNHEY, CDR2 SVGAGI. This CDR3 is built from 14 residues. The ends were cut back, 0 bases at V and 2 bases at J, with 6 bases in the middle. The CDR3, as DNA: TGTGCCAGCAGTTACTCGGCCCCCACAGATACGCAGTATTTT. It specifies CASSYSAPTDTQYF.

J is TRBJ2-5 and V is TRBV7-2; 8 bases fit TRBD2. The V and J ends lost 3 bases and 4 bases, in that order; junction bases with no gene match: 7. The CDR3 spans 15 residues. Germline loops: CDR1 SGHTA, CDR2 FQGNSA. CDR3 region: CASSFIRGGPETQYF. CDR3 nucleotides: TGTGCCAGCAGCTTTATTCGGGGGGGCCCAGAGACCCAGTACTTC.

This rearrangement joins TRBV2 to TRBJ2-1; the match to TRBD1 covers 9 bases. V gave up 7 bases and J gave up 4 bases; unmatched junction bases: 8. The CDR3 is 15 amino acids. CDR1 and CDR2 (germline): SNHLY, FYNNEI. The CDR3 is CASTTPGQGYNEQFF. DNA for the CDR3: TGTGCCAGCACCACACCGGGACAGGGTTACAATGAGCAGTTCTTC.

The chain uses TRBV19 and TRBJ1-2, with D possibly TRBD1 on 6 matching bases. Germline assignment: CDR1 LNHDA and CDR2 SQIVND (reference sequence). V dropped 6 bases and J dropped 6 bases, with 11 bases sitting between them. This CDR3 has 12 residues. The CDR3 DNA sequence: TGTGCCAGTAGGGACAGCCCCGATGGCTACACCTTC. This gives the protein CASRDSPDGYTF.

This sequence joins TRBV7-8 and TRBJ2-5; 8 positions match TRBD2. This CDR3 contains 18 residues. Trimming cost V 2 bases and J 2 bases; bases outside gene matches: 13. The germline V gene has CDR1 SGHVS and CDR2 FQNEAQ. DNA of the CDR3: TGTGCCAGCAGCTTATTTCGGGGGGGGCCAAGTGGTCAAGAGACCCAGTACTTC. Protein product: CASSLFRGGPSGQETQYF.

This clonotype was counted only a few times. The chain carries TRBV2 and TRBJ1-2; 9 bases align to TRBD1. This CDR3 comprises 15 residues. V lost 2 bases and J lost 2; bases outside the gene matches: 3. CDR1 and CDR2 from the germline V gene are SNHLY and FYNNEI. Here the CDR3 reads CASSELTGGNYGYTF. CDR3 nucleotide sequence: TGTGCCAGCAGTGAATTGACAGGGGGGAACTATGGCTACACCTTC.

This sequence joins TRBV20-1 and TRBJ2-7; 7 nucleotides line up with TRBD1. The junction had 6 bases not matched to a gene; V was cut back by 0 bases and J by 1 base. The CDR3 is 15 residues long. Germline CDR1 is DFQATT and CDR2 is SNEGSKA (reference sequence). The CDR3 reads CSARDHRGDSYEQYF. The CDR3 DNA is TGCAGTGCTAGAGACCACAGGGGTGATTCCTACGAGCAGTACTTC.

Comment on this clonotype: The CDR3 does not close with the conserved phenylalanine or tryptophan, likely indicating a read error. The limits of the CDR3 on the DNA are not certain, so only TCRdb's listed CDR3 is given. The chain is built from TRBV5-6 and TRBJ2-1; the tabulated D call, TRBD2, remains unverified against the DNA. The CDR3 totals 15 residues, both ends included. Looked up from germline, CDR1 is SGHDT and CDR2 is YYEEEE. The CDR3 is CASSGGTSGGAFPSL.

The chain joins TRBV4-1 to TRBJ2-7; maybe TRBD1 (6 bases). This CDR3 region has 15 residues. V gave up 0 bases and J gave up 4 bases, with 13 bases separating them. CDR1 and CDR2 from the germline V gene are MGHRA and YSYEKL. The CDR3 sequence is CASSQEEQGAYEQYF. DNA for the CDR3: TGCGCCAGCAGCCAAGAGGAACAGGGAGCTTACGAGCAGTACTTC.

The sample holds one count of this clonotype. The chain carries TRBV5-6 and TRBJ2-7; no definite D call. Per the germline V gene, CDR1 is SGHDT and CDR2 is YYEEEE. The CDR3 runs to 13 residues. V was shortened by 4 bases and J by 2 bases, with 10 bases between the two germline ends. The CDR3 here is CASSEDGPYEQYF. In nucleotides, the CDR3 is TGTGCCAGCAGCGAGGACGGACCCTACGAGCAGTACTTC.

A few counts support this clonotype. This chain uses TRBV6-1 with TRBJ2-3; TRBD2 agrees at 13 bases. This CDR3 spans 17 amino acids. Trimming at V came to 3 bases and at J to 4 bases, leaving 7 bases not matched to a gene. Germline values: CDR1 MNHNS, CDR2 SASEGT. CDR3 sequence reads: CASSDAGTSGEPDTQYF. CDR3 sequence (DNA): TGTGCCAGCAGTGACGCCGGGACTAGCGGGGAACCAGATACGCAGTATTTT.

V is TRBV24-1 and J is TRBJ2-7, with TRBD2 matching 7 bases. Germline loops: CDR1 KGHDR, CDR2 SFDVKD. Trimming at V came to 7 bases and at J to 4 bases, leaving 6 bases not matched to a gene. CDR3 length: 13 amino acids. The CDR3 nucleotides are TGTGCCACCAGAGCATCGGGGGGTTACGAGCAGTACTTC. Translating it yields CATRASGGYEQYF.

The chain couples TRBV29-1 to TRBJ2-4; the match to TRBD1 covers 11 bases. Germline V lookup: CDR1 SQVTM, CDR2 ANQGSEA. CDR3 length equals 14 residues. The V gene end was trimmed by 7 bases and the J gene end by 8 bases; junction bases not matched to a gene: 10. The CDR3 DNA follows: TGCAGCGCAAACCCGGGACAGGGGGGTGACATTCAGTACTTC. This gives the protein CSANPGQGGDIQYF.

The chain couples TRBV28 to TRBJ2-1; 7 positions match TRBD2. The CDR3 is made up of 15 amino acids. The germline CDR1 and CDR2 sequences are MDHEN and SYDVKM. Trimming at V came to 3 bases and at J to 1 base, leaving 3 bases not matched to a gene. The CDR3 coding sequence is TGTGCCAGCAGTTTTGGGGGGGTTTCCTACAATGAGCAGTTCTTC. Protein: CASSFGGVSYNEQFF.

This clonotype showed up just a few times. This sequence joins TRBV9 and TRBJ2-7; D uncertain. The germline CDR1 and CDR2 sequences are SGDLS and YYNGEE. This CDR3 contains 13 residues. V lost 4 bases and J 4 bases, leaving 12 bases between the germline ends. Written as DNA, the CDR3 is TGTGCCAGCAGCCCAGGTGTCCAATACGAGCAGTACTTC. This gives the protein CASSPGVQYEQYF.

This chain uses TRBV5-6 with TRBJ2-2, with 7 bases fitting TRBD2. Germline lookup yields CDR1 SGHDT and CDR2 YYEEEE. The CDR3 runs to 16 residues. The V gene end was trimmed by 1 base and the J gene end by 0 bases; junction bases not matched to a gene: 3. CDR3 residues: CASSLMLAANTGELFF. CDR3 DNA sequence: TGTGCCAGCAGCTTGATGCTAGCGGCGAACACCGGGGAGCTGTTTTTT. Together with reference TRBV5-6 and TRBJ2-2, the CDR3 gives the full variable domain: DAGVTQSPTHLIKTRGQQVTLRCSPKSGHDTVSWYQQALGQGPQFIFQYYEEEERQRGNFPDRFSGHQFPNYSSELNVNALLLGDSALYLCASSLMLAANTGELFFGEGSRLTVL.

In this sample, this clonotype turned up a few times. The CDR3 loop reads CASSPLQGAGYGYTF. As DNA, the CDR3 is TGTGCCAGCAGTCCCTTGCAGGGGGCGGGATATGGCTACACCTTC. This rearrangement joins TRBV27 to TRBJ1-2, with 8 bases that match TRBD1. Unmatched junction bases numbered 10, after V lost 5 bases and J lost 5 bases. This CDR3 spans 15 amino acids. The germline CDR1 and CDR2 sequences are MNHEY and SMNVEV (reference sequence).

J is TRBJ2-2 and V is TRBV18; perhaps TRBD2 as D (5 bases). V was trimmed by 3 bases and J by 4 bases, leaving 12 bases between them. Germline CDR1 KGHSH, CDR2 LQKENI. The CDR3 consists of 15 residues. The DNA for the CDR3 is TGTGCCAGCTCACCCACGGACGGAGGCACCGGGGAGCTGTTTTTT. Protein product: CASSPTDGGTGELFF.

CDR3 residues: CSARADRTISYEQYF. As DNA, the CDR3 is TGCAGTGCTAGAGCGGACAGGACAATTTCCTACGAGCAGTACTTC. V usage is TRBV20-1 and J usage is TRBJ2-7; 7 nucleotides line up with TRBD1. The CDR3 has 15 amino acids. J lost 1 base, V lost 1 base, and 7 bases had no gene match. The V gene's germline CDR1 is DFQATT and CDR2 SNEGSKA (reference sequence).

This clonotype was detected only a few times. This chain connects TRBV5-1 to TRBJ2-3; D assignment may be TRBD1 or TRBD2 (5 bases each). Trimming removed 2 bases at V and 2 bases at J, with 12 bases between. CDR3 length equals 15 residues. In germline, CDR1 is SGHRS, CDR2 YFSETQ. CDR3 in DNA: TGCGCCAGCAGCTTAGGGACCCCGACCACAGATACGCAGTATTTT. It translates to CASSLGTPTTDTQYF.

About this clonotype itself: One end of the junction is discordant with germline, which a read error may explain. This sequence joins TRBV7-7 and TRBJ2-3, with 8 nucleotides matching TRBD1. Germline CDR1 reads SSHAT; CDR2 reads FNYEAQ (reference sequence). The CDR3 length is 16 residues. The DNA for the CDR3 is TGTGCTAGCAGCTCCGGACAGGGTCCTAGCACAGATACGCAGTATTTT. Translating gives CASSSGQGPSTDTQYF. The whole variable domain, remainder taken from reference TRBV7-7 and TRBJ2-3, is GAGVSQSPRYKVTKRGQDVTLRCDPISSHATLYWYQQALGQGPEFLTYFNYEAQPDKSGLPSDRFSAERPEGSISTLTIQRTEQRDSAMYRCASSSGQGPSTDTQYFGPGTRLTVL.

This clonotype was picked up a small number of times. The chain has TRBV24-1 and TRBJ1-1; weak D call: TRBD1 (5 bases). V lost 7 bases and J 4 bases, leaving 6 bases between the germline ends. The CDR3 runs to 11 residues. Germline V gives CDR1 KGHDR, CDR2 SFDVKD. CDR3 region: CATRQGTEAFF. CDR3 DNA: TGTGCCACCAGGCAGGGCACTGAAGCTTTCTTT.

The chain has TRBV7-9 and TRBJ2-5; D unclear. Germline-derived CDR1 and CDR2 are SEHNR and FQNEAQ (reference sequence). This CDR3 is 13 amino acids long. Trimming took off 5 bases at V and 1 base at J, with 8 bases between the two ends. CDR3: CASSGRSQETQYF. In DNA, the CDR3 is TGTGCCAGCAGCGGGCGGTCCCAAGAGACCCAGTACTTC.

The CDR3 DNA is TGTGCCCCTAGCGGGCTAGCGAACAATGAGCAGTTCTTC. Amino acid sequence: CAPSGLANNEQFF. This sequence joins TRBV7-9 and TRBJ2-1; 8 nucleotides align to TRBD2. The CDR3 is 13 amino acids. V trimming: 11 bases; J trimming: 5 bases; junction bases outside the gene matches: 8. The germline gives CDR1 SEHNR, CDR2 FQNEAQ (reference sequence).